The 25 T cell receptor beta chains below come from one sample, sequenced in a study of control samples from healthy donors and cancer patients. Profiling relied on immunoSEQ multiplex PCR, and the TCRdb table lists in-frame clones only, not all of them. The sample has tens of thousands of clones, 70% to 90% seen once; the top ten hold about 5%. What was sequenced was blood. The receptor source for this set is a man between 40 and 49 years old in good health.

The chain is built from TRBV6-4 and TRBJ2-3; 7 bases fit TRBD2. There are 14 residues in the CDR3. The V gene's germline CDR1 is MRHNA and CDR2 SNTAGT. The J segment lost 2 bases and the V segment lost 6 bases, leaving 5 bases of the junction unmatched. Here the CDR3 reads CASRLAADTDTQYF. Written as DNA, the CDR3 is TGTGCCAGCAGGCTAGCGGCTGACACAGATACGCAGTATTTT.

V usage is TRBV19 and J usage is TRBJ1-2; D call uncertain. CDR3 length equals 14 residues. V was pared by 0 bases and J by 7 bases, with 12 bases between. Germline values: CDR1 LNHDA, CDR2 SQIVND (reference sequence). DNA for the CDR3: TGTGCCAGTAGTATAGAGCGGGGTCTGTCTGGCTACACCTTC. It is translated as CASSIERGLSGYTF.

J is TRBJ2-7 and V is TRBV19, with a tentative D call TRBD2 (6 bases). The germline V and J ends were trimmed by 3 bases and 7 bases, with 16 bases remaining between them. CDR1 and CDR2 (germline): LNHDA, SQIVND (reference sequence). CDR3 length: 14 residues. CDR3 loop: CASSIDERRDEQYF. The CDR3, as DNA: TGTGCCAGTAGTATCGATGAGCGGAGGGATGAGCAGTACTTC.

Only a few counts were recorded for this clone. The chain uses TRBV29-1 and TRBJ1-1; 11 bases align to TRBD1. The CDR3 runs to 17 residues. The V gene end was trimmed by 3 bases and the J gene end by 4 bases; junction bases not matched to a gene: 13. Germline V gene lookup returns CDR1 SQVTM and CDR2 ANQGSEA. CDR3 bases: TGCAGCGTTGACACAGAAAGGGACAGGGGGGGTTTCACTGAAGCTTTCTTT. It specifies CSVDTERDRGGFTEAFF.

This clone was seen more than once but under ten times. The rearrangement uses TRBV10-3 and TRBJ1-5; 8 bases fit TRBD1. The germline V gene has CDR1 ENHRY and CDR2 SYGVKD. V lost 1 base, J lost 5 bases, and 4 bases stayed unmatched. The CDR3 loop spans 15 amino acids. The CDR3 DNA reads as TGTGCCATCAGTGAGTTGACAGGGGCTGATCAGCCCCAGCATTTT. Protein: CAISELTGADQPQHF.

V usage is TRBV9 and J usage is TRBJ1-5; D not resolved. CDR1 and CDR2 (germline): SGDLS, YYNGEE. V was cut by 0 bases and J by 5 bases, with 9 bases left in between. The CDR3 contains 14 residues. CDR3 loop: CASSVGYTDQPQHF. The CDR3 coding sequence is TGTGCCAGCAGCGTAGGTTACACCGATCAGCCCCAGCATTTT.

This clone was seen ten or more times. This chain connects TRBV7-6 to TRBJ1-2; the match to TRBD1 covers 7 bases. CDR1 is SGHVS and CDR2 is FNYEAQ in the germline V gene. The junction had 6 bases not matched to a gene; V was cut back by 1 base and J by 4 bases. The CDR3 extends over 15 amino acids. Here the CDR3 DNA reads TGTGCCAGCAGCTTAGGGGTAGGGGGCCTCTATGGCTACACCTTC. Translating gives CASSLGVGGLYGYTF.

The rearrangement uses TRBV11-3 and TRBJ1-1; D is uncertain. Trimming left V 5 bases short and J 0 bases short, with 7 bases between. The CDR3 runs 13 residues. The germline V gene encodes CDR1 SGHNT and CDR2 YENEEA. The CDR3 is CASSPRVNTEAFF. The DNA for the CDR3 is TGTGCCAGCAGCCCCCGGGTGAACACTGAAGCTTTCTTT.

The chain joins TRBV4-1 to TRBJ2-5; TRBD1 aligns across 7 bases. The V and J ends lost 6 bases and 2 bases, in that order; junction bases with no gene match: 6. Germline loops: CDR1 MGHRA, CDR2 YSYEKL. The CDR3 runs 14 residues. The CDR3 loop is CASRPRTGQETQYF. The CDR3 region has the DNA TGCGCCAGCAGACCTAGGACAGGACAAGAGACCCAGTACTTC.

The rearrangement links TRBV2 to TRBJ1-2, with D unresolved. The germline gives CDR1 SNHLY, CDR2 FYNNEI. V lost 1 base to trimming and J lost 5 bases, with 8 bases between them. The CDR3 length is 13 residues. The CDR3 region is CASSEESGYGYTF. The CDR3 nucleotides read TGTGCCAGCAGTGAAGAGTCGGGGTATGGCTACACCTTC.

The CDR3 DNA reads as TGTGCCAGCAGTTACGGTGGGGTGTGGGGCTATGGCTACACCTTC. This gives the protein CASSYGGVWGYGYTF. This chain connects TRBV6-2 or TRBV6-3 to TRBJ1-2; D is undetermined. The CDR3 spans 15 residues. CDR1 MNHEY and CDR2 SVGEGT come from the germline V gene. Between the trimmed V and J ends, which lost 2 bases and 4 bases, there was a span of 14 bases.

The CDR3 is CATSDSGREQFF. In nucleotides, the CDR3 is TGTGCCACCAGTGATTCGGGTCGTGAGCAGTTCTTC. The genes are TRBV24-1 and TRBJ2-1; D gene ambiguous. Trimming removed 2 bases at V and 9 bases at J, with 7 bases between. CDR1 is KGHDR, CDR2 SFDVKD, per germline. The CDR3 consists of 12 residues.

This clone was counted only a few times. The V call is TRBV30, the J call TRBJ1-1, with D unresolved. CDR3 length equals 12 residues. The germline CDR1 and CDR2 sequences are GTSNPN and SVGIG (reference sequence). V was pared by 1 base and J by 0 bases, with 3 bases between. The CDR3 sequence: CAWSGLNTEAFF. The CDR3 coding sequence is TGTGCCTGGAGTGGGCTGAACACTGAAGCTTTCTTT.

The chain is built from TRBV4-1 and TRBJ1-5; 10 nucleotides line up with TRBD1. CDR1 and CDR2 (germline): MGHRA, YSYEKL. There are 16 residues in the CDR3. V gave up 4 bases and J gave up 2 bases; unmatched junction bases: 5. The CDR3 sequence: CASSPPGTGGNQPQHF. CDR3 DNA sequence: TGCGCCAGCAGCCCCCCCGGGACAGGGGGCAATCAGCCCCAGCATTTT.

The chain employs TRBV30 and TRBJ1-2, with unresolved D. Germline V gene sequence: CDR1 GTSNPN, CDR2 SVGIG (reference sequence). This CDR3 spans 13 amino acids. Trimming left V 2 bases short and J 7 bases short, with 14 bases between. The CDR3 is CAWSQKGDAGYTF. CDR3 DNA: TGTGCCTGGAGTCAAAAGGGAGACGCTGGCTACACCTTC. The full variable domain, rest sourced from reference TRBV30 and TRBJ1-2, is SQTIHQWPATLVQPVGSPLSLECTVEGTSNPNLYWYRQAAGRGLQLLFYSVGIGQISSEVPQNLSASRPQDRQFILSSKKLLLSDSGFYLCAWSQKGDAGYTFGSGTRLTVV.

With regard to this clone: One end of the junction is discordant with germline, which a read error may explain. The J gene is TRBJ2-7, the V gene TRBV7-8; 10 nucleotides align to TRBD2. CDR3 size: 15 residues. Germline CDR1 SGHVS, CDR2 FQNEAQ. CDR3 residues: CASSHYRLAGYEQCF. As DNA, the CDR3 is TGTGCCAGCAGCCACTACAGACTAGCGGGCTACGAGCAGTGCTTC.

The V gene is TRBV7-9, the J gene TRBJ2-7, with 10 bases aligning to TRBD1. The CDR3 spans 16 residues. Germline CDR1 reads SEHNR; CDR2 reads FQNEAQ (reference sequence). The ends lost 5 bases at V and 6 bases at J; junction bases unmatched: 13. As DNA, the CDR3 is TGTGCCAGCAGCCCGCCTGGGACAGGGGCCGCCAGCGAGCAGTACTTC. Translation gives CASSPPGTGAASEQYF.

The chain is built from TRBV5-1 and TRBJ2-2; D may match TRBD1 or TRBD2 (6 bases each). Trimming removed 1 base from V and 13 bases from J, with 20 bases in between. The CDR3 has 15 amino acids. Germline V gene lookup returns CDR1 SGHRS and CDR2 YFSETQ. In DNA form, the CDR3 reads TGCGCCAGCAGCTTGAACGGGGGCGACTCTAGTCGGCTGTTTTTT. It yields the protein CASSLNGGDSSRLFF.

The gene calls are TRBV11-2 and TRBJ1-2; weak D call: TRBD1 (6 bases). This CDR3 region has 13 residues. The V gene's germline CDR1 is SGHAT and CDR2 FQNNGV. The V end lost 5 bases, the J end lost 4 bases, and 11 bases lay between the germline ends. CDR3 loop: CASSPQGVYGYTF. CDR3 coding DNA: TGTGCCAGCAGCCCACAGGGAGTCTATGGCTACACCTTC.

The CDR3 coding sequence is TGTGCCACCAGTGATTTGAGGGGCTTTGATAGCAATCAGCCCCAGCATTTT. This sequence encodes CATSDLRGFDSNQPQHF. The chain couples TRBV24-1 to TRBJ1-5, with D possibly matching TRBD1 (5 bases). There are 17 residues in the CDR3. Trimming removed 0 bases from V and 0 bases from J, with 11 bases in between. The germline CDR1 and CDR2 sequences are KGHDR and SFDVKD.

V is TRBV12-3 or TRBV12-4 and J is TRBJ2-2; the D gene is possibly TRBD2 (5 bases). V dropped 6 bases and J dropped 6 bases, with 11 bases sitting between them. This CDR3 is 13 amino acids long. The CDR3 loop is CASSPTRAGELFF. The CDR3, as DNA: TGTGCCAGCAGCCCTACGAGGGCCGGGGAGCTGTTTTTT.

The rearrangement links TRBV30 to TRBJ2-5, with TRBD1 matching over 7 bases. With V trimmed by 1 base and J by 3 bases, 2 bases remained unmatched. The CDR3 is made up of 13 amino acids. Per the germline V gene, CDR1 is GTSNPN and CDR2 is SVGIG (reference sequence). CDR3 DNA: TGTGCCTGGAGTGGGGACAGTGAAGAGACCCAGTACTTC. This gives the protein CAWSGDSEETQYF.

The chain combines TRBV29-1 with TRBJ2-7; D gene unclear. V was cut by 4 bases and J by 2 bases, with 12 bases left in between. This CDR3 has 13 residues. Per the germline V gene, CDR1 is SQVTM and CDR2 is ANQGSEA. The CDR3 loop is CSVGGRRTYEQYF. DNA of the CDR3: TGCAGCGTTGGCGGAAGAAGGACCTACGAGCAGTACTTC.

This clone was counted once. The CDR3 here is CASSDKSSGNTIYF. The DNA for the CDR3 is TGTGCCAGCAGTGACAAGAGCTCTGGAAACACCATATATTTT. The chain uses TRBV2 and TRBJ1-3; D uncertain. The CDR3 extends over 14 amino acids. Germline V gene data show CDR1 as SNHLY and CDR2 as FYNNEI. V was pared by 3 bases and J by 0 bases, with 6 bases between.

V gene TRBV11-3 combines with J gene TRBJ2-5; D is undetermined. The CDR3 totals 14 residues. With 1 base removed from V and 2 bases from J, the gap between germline ends came to 8 bases. Germline V gene lookup returns CDR1 SGHNT and CDR2 YENEEA. CDR3 nucleotide sequence: TGTGCCAGCAGCTTAGGGGCATCACAAGAGACCCAGTACTTC. This gives the protein CASSLGASQETQYF.